The sequence of this T cell receptor beta chain was determined in a study of T cells in severe cutaneous drug reactions. Study context: Blister fluids or cells and PBMC were collected from patients in acute or recovery stage. Study results and caveats: All seven CBZ-SJS/TEN blister samples shared a public TCRbeta CDR3 at mean around 13%.

Libraries were made by iRepertoire multiplex PCR with TCR subtype-specific primers for bulk and single-cell sequencing. TCRdb re-called the multiplex PCR reads and gives one entry per CDR3 protein, without DNA. In all, the sample yields tens of thousands of distinct CDR3 sequences. Germline lookup yields CDR1 LGHDT and CDR2 YNNKEL (reference sequence). There are 15 residues in the CDR3. Sequenced patients had Stevens-Johnson syndrome or toxic epidermal necrolysis caused by carbamazepine. Comment on this clonotype: Antigen unknown.

The source material was PBMCs. The source is a human donor with toxic epidermal necrolysis, a severe cutaneous drug reaction. The chain is built from TRBV3-1 and TRBJ1-4; as DNA is missing, the TRBD1 call by TCRdb cannot be tested. This CDR3 is CASSLGQTTNEKLFF. Complete variable domain (other parts from reference TRBV3-1 and TRBJ1-4): DTAVSQTPKYLVTQMGNDKSIKCEQNLGHDTMYWYKQDSKKFLKIMFSYNNKELIINETVPNRFSPKSPDKAHLNLHINSLELGDSAVYFCASSLGQTTNEKLFFGSGTQLSVL.